This T cell receptor (beta chain) appears in the sequencing data of a study of blood T cell repertoires in COVID-19. At the level of the study: Acute and convalescent COVID-19 samples came from the United States, Italy and Spain. PBMCs, B-cell-depleted T cells, or T cells were the source of the cDNA or gDNA that made up the material.

Measured with immunoSEQ multiplex PCR; TCRdb has only the in-frame clones, and not every one. This repertoire shows around 30,000 clones, roughly 83% found once; its top ten account for approximately 23%. This CDR3 comprises 13 residues. The germline V and J ends were trimmed by 0 bases and 5 bases, with 8 bases remaining between them. CDR1 and CDR2 (germline): SGHAT, FQNNGV. This sequence originates from a human donor in a cohort sampled during active COVID-19. V usage is TRBV11-2 and J usage is TRBJ2-7, with a tentative D call TRBD2 (5 bases). Sequenced input: peripheral blood. CDR3 protein: CASSLDFGNEQYF. The CDR3 region has the DNA TGTGCCAGCAGCTTAGATTTCGGGAACGAGCAGTACTTC.